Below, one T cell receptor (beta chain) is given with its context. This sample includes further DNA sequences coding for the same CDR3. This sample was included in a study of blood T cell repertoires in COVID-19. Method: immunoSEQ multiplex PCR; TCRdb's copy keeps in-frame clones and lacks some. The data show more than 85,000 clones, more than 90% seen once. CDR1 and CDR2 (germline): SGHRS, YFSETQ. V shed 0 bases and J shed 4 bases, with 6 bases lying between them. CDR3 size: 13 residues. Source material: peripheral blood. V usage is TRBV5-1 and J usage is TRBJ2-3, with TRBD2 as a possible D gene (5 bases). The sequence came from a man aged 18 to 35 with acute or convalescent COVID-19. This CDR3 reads CASSLAGSDTQYF. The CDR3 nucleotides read TGCGCCAGCAGCTTGGCGGGGTCAGATACGCAGTATTTT. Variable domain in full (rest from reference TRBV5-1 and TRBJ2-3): KAGVTQTPRYLIKTRGQQVTLSCSPISGHRSVSWYQQTPGQGLQFLFEYFSETQRNKGNFPGRFSGRQFSNSRSEMNVSTLELGDSALYLCASSLAGSDTQYFGPGTRLTVL.